Below are 29 T cell receptor beta chains sequenced from a single sample in a study of read filtering for tumor transcriptome and immune sequencing. Molecular barcoded adaptors covering alpha/delta and beta/gamma chains were used on roughly 400 ng RNA. TCRdb re-called the reads with MiXCR, one entry per CDR3 protein. The sample has about 48,000 distinct CDR3 sequences, less than 20% seen once. The sequenced sample consisted of a population of CD138-negative cells sorted from bone marrow. Receptor source: a donor at least 40 years old with multiple myeloma.

This clonotype came up many times. This chain links TRBV29-1 with TRBJ2-3; TRBD1 aligns across 7 bases. The germline V gene encodes CDR1 SQVTM and CDR2 ANQGSEA. V shed 6 bases and J 2 bases; nucleotides not matched to a gene: 8. The CDR3 contains 14 residues. The CDR3 DNA follows: TGCAGCGTAGCCGACAGGGTCGACACAGATACGCAGTATTTT. Translated, it gives CSVADRVDTDTQYF.

This clonotype came up many times. The conserved phenylalanine or tryptophan is not found at the CDR3 terminus, so this likely reflects a read error. The chain joins TRBV5-1 to TRBJ2-3; tentatively, D is TRBD1 (6 bases). Trimming stripped 7 bases from V and 2 bases from J, with 14 bases between. The CDR3 contains 14 residues. Germline loops: CDR1 SGHRS, CDR2 YFSETQ. The CDR3 bases are TGCGCCAGCGCCTCGGGACAACCCACAGATACGCAGTATTCT. Amino acids: CASASGQPTDTQYS.

In this sample, this clonotype turned up many times. The chain couples TRBV3-1 to TRBJ2-2; D is unclear. Germline V lookup: CDR1 LGHDT, CDR2 YNNKEL (reference sequence). Trimming took off 5 bases at V and 3 bases at J, with 13 bases between the two ends. This CDR3 spans 15 amino acids. CDR3 DNA: TGTGCCAGCAGCTTAGCTTATAGTCACACCGGGGAGCTGTTTTTT. This codes for CASSLAYSHTGELFF.

There are a few counts of this clonotype. This may arise from a read error, as a much more abundant clone is one base away. Since no conserved phenylalanine or tryptophan closes the CDR3, a read error is the likely cause. The chain couples TRBV24-1 to TRBJ2-1; the D gene is possibly TRBD2 (5 bases). Germline CDR1 is KGHDR and CDR2 is SFDVKD. The V end was cut by 2 bases, the J end by 10 bases, with 23 bases between. The CDR3 contains 17 residues. CDR3 residues: CATSDSSGGMPAKEQFL. DNA for the CDR3: TGTGCCACCAGTGATTCGTCTGGAGGTATGCCTGCAAAGGAGCAGTTCCTC.

This clonotype was picked up many times. This sequence joins TRBV19 and TRBJ1-5; 10 nucleotides line up with TRBD1. CDR3 size: 16 residues. Per germline, CDR1 LNHDA and CDR2 SQIVND (reference sequence). The trim removed 4 bases at V and 7 bases at J, leaving 10 bases unmatched. The CDR3 is CASSNRDRGPGQPQHF. DNA for the CDR3: TGTGCCAGTAGTAACCGGGACAGGGGACCGGGGCAGCCCCAGCATTTT.

The table lists this clonotype with many counts. The J gene is TRBJ2-2, the V gene TRBV20-1; 9 bases map to TRBD1. The length of the CDR3 is 14 residues. V trimming: 6 bases; J trimming: 6 bases; junction bases outside the gene matches: 8. Germline V lookup: CDR1 DFQATT, CDR2 SNEGSKA (reference sequence). The CDR3 nucleotides are TGCAGTGCGCTCACTAGGACAGGGGCCGGGGAGCTGTTTTTT. Its translation is CSALTRTGAGELFF.

The V gene is TRBV3-1, the J gene TRBJ1-5; D is undetermined. This CDR3 contains 13 residues. V was cut by 1 base and J by 9 bases, with 10 bases left in between. Germline V gene data show CDR1 as LGHDT and CDR2 as YNNKEL (reference sequence). CDR3 amino acids: CASSQASRTPQHF. Written as DNA, the CDR3 is TGTGCCAGCAGCCAAGCGTCACGAACGCCCCAGCATTTT.

This clonotype has ten or more counts. The CDR3 region has the DNA TGTGCCAGCAGCCCCGGGGGGGCGGTTTACGAGCAGTACTTC. This codes for CASSPGGAVYEQYF. The chain joins TRBV11-3 to TRBJ2-7; 8 nucleotides agree with TRBD2. Germline CDR1 reads SGHNT; CDR2 reads YENEEA. The CDR3 length is 14 residues. Trimming at V came to 5 bases and at J to 4 bases, leaving 7 bases not matched to a gene.

With regard to this clonotype: With only one base between it and a far larger clone, this is likely a read error. V usage is TRBV7-2 and J usage is TRBJ2-7, with D tentatively TRBD2 (8 bases). The CDR3 totals 14 residues. Looked up from germline, CDR1 is SGHTA and CDR2 is FQGNSA. Between the trimmed V and J ends, which lost 6 bases and 9 bases, there was a span of 21 bases. In DNA form, the CDR3 reads TGTGCCAGCAGTTTGACGGGAGGGCCAGGGGGGCAGTACTTC. It translates to CASSLTGGPGGQYF. Filled out from reference TRBV7-2 and TRBJ2-7, the complete variable domain reads GAGVSQSPSNKVTEKGKDVELRCDPISGHTALYWYRQSLGQGLEFLIYFQGNSAPDKSGLPSDRFSAERTGGSVSTLTIQRTQQEDSAVYLCASSLTGGPGGQYFGPGTRLTVT.

A note on this clonotype: A far larger clone is a single base away, which makes a read error likely. The rearrangement uses TRBV7-9 and TRBJ2-1; 9 bases match TRBD2. This CDR3 contains 17 residues. The germline V gene has CDR1 SEHNR and CDR2 FQNEAQ (reference sequence). Losses at the gene ends were 3 bases for V and 9 bases for J; bases not matched to a gene: 15. This CDR3 is CASSFSGSSLPPIEQFF. CDR3 in DNA: TGTGCCAGCAGCTTTAGCGGGAGCTCATTGCCCCCTATTGAGCAGTTCTTC.

This clonotype has just a few counts. The V call is TRBV28, the J call TRBJ2-3, with D tentatively TRBD1 (7 bases). Germline V gives CDR1 MDHEN, CDR2 SYDVKM. Trimming stripped 0 bases from V and 7 bases from J, with 20 bases between. The CDR3 has 17 residues. The CDR3 spells CASSLWGRGTASYTQYF. The CDR3 DNA sequence: TGTGCCAGCAGTTTATGGGGTCGGGGGACAGCTTCATATACGCAGTATTTT.

This clonotype was counted a few times. The chain is built from TRBV11-1 and TRBJ2-3; D gene ambiguous. The V and J ends lost 2 bases and 1 base respectively, with 16 bases between them. CDR1 is SGHAT and CDR2 is FQDESV in the germline V gene (reference sequence). The CDR3 is 17 residues long. The CDR3 is CASSLLSHDGRTDTQYF. The CDR3 DNA sequence: TGTGCCAGCAGCTTATTGAGTCATGATGGGCGCACAGATACGCAGTATTTT.

This clonotype occurred many times. The chain uses TRBV18 and TRBJ1-1; D not certain. The germline CDR1 and CDR2 sequences are KGHSH and LQKENI. The CDR3 contains 13 residues. V dropped 3 bases and J dropped 3 bases, with 8 bases sitting between them. The CDR3 spells CASSPQMDTEAFF. The CDR3 bases are TGTGCCAGCTCACCCCAGATGGACACTGAAGCTTTCTTT.

This clonotype was found many times. The CDR3 region is CSVDSPEAFF. The CDR3 DNA reads TGCAGCGTTGATAGCCCTGAAGCTTTCTTT. The chain couples TRBV29-1 to TRBJ1-1; D ambiguous. The CDR3 contains 10 residues. Trimming took off 3 bases at V and 6 bases at J, with 5 bases between the two ends. Germline lookup yields CDR1 SQVTM and CDR2 ANQGSEA.

This clonotype was seen at least ten times. This chain connects TRBV20-1 to TRBJ1-1; D not resolved. Germline-derived CDR1 and CDR2 are DFQATT and SNEGSKA (reference sequence). CDR3 length equals 13 residues. Trimming took 1 base from V and 1 from J, leaving 7 bases between them. The CDR3: CSARVGGNTEAFF. The CDR3 DNA is TGCAGTGCTAGAGTGGGCGGGAACACTGAAGCTTTCTTT.

The table lists this clonotype with many counts. This sequence joins TRBV5-6 and TRBJ1-2; 11 bases line up with TRBD1. V was clipped by 4 bases and J by 4 bases; unmatched bases: 6. Germline CDR1 is SGHDT and CDR2 is YYEEEE. CDR3 length equals 15 residues. The CDR3 nucleotides read TGTGCCAGCAGCCCCGGGACAGGGGGATCCTATGGCTACACCTTC. This encodes CASSPGTGGSYGYTF.

To note about this clonotype: Germline and junction disagree at one end, which may indicate a read error. The genes are TRBV2 and TRBJ2-5; tentative D call: TRBD2 (6 bases). There are 13 residues in the CDR3. Germline lookup yields CDR1 SNHLY and CDR2 FYNNEI. The CDR3 loop reads CASGERVLETQYF. CDR3 nucleotides: TGTGCCAGCGGTGAGCGGGTACTTGAGACCCAGTACTTC.

At least ten counts were recorded for this clonotype. The chain links TRBV5-1 to TRBJ2-7; D unresolved. The CDR3 extends over 12 amino acids. From germline, CDR1 is SGHRS and CDR2 YFSETQ. The V end was cut by 4 bases, the J end by 4 bases, with 9 bases between. CDR3 DNA sequence: TGCGCCAGCAGCGAAACACTTTACGAGCAGTACTTC. This translates into CASSETLYEQYF.

This clonotype was recorded at least ten times. The rearrangement links TRBV5-1 to TRBJ2-1, with D tentatively TRBD2 (5 bases). This CDR3 spans 13 amino acids. Trimming took off 1 base at V and 8 bases at J, with 10 bases between the two ends. Germline V gene data show CDR1 as SGHRS and CDR2 as YFSETQ. Here the CDR3 reads CASSLYTRDEQFF. The CDR3 DNA sequence: TGCGCCAGCAGCTTGTACACGCGGGATGAGCAGTTCTTC.

Only one count was recorded for this clonotype. An end of the junction does not agree with germline; a read error may underlie this. This chain joins TRBV29-1 and TRBJ2-3; TRBD2 aligns across 7 bases. The CDR3 sequence is 13 residues long. Germline-derived CDR1 and CDR2 are SQVTM and ANQGSEA. This CDR3 reads CSVISGYTDAQYF. The CDR3 coding sequence is TGCAGCGTGATTAGCGGGTACACAGATGCGCAGTATTTT.

This clonotype was counted at least ten times. V gene TRBV10-3 combines with J gene TRBJ2-6, with D uncertain. With 6 bases removed from V and 0 bases from J, the gap between germline ends came to 3 bases. This CDR3 is built from 13 residues. CDR1 ENHRY and CDR2 SYGVKD come from the germline V gene. DNA for the CDR3: TGTGCCATCAGAGACTCTGGGGCCAACGTCCTGACTTTC. Protein product: CAIRDSGANVLTF.

In regard to this clonotype: This may arise from a read error, as a much more abundant clone is one base away. The chain uses TRBV27 and TRBJ1-1; tentatively, D is TRBD1 (6 bases). CDR1 and CDR2 (germline): MNHEY, SMNVEV (reference sequence). The CDR3 spans 15 residues. Trimming removed 6 bases at V and 5 bases at J, with 19 bases between. CDR3 nucleotide sequence: TGTGCCAGCAGCCGACACAGGGAAGGGAAAACTGAAGCTTTCTTT. Its translation is CASSRHREGKTEAFF.

Concerning this clonotype itself: A much bigger clone sits one base away, suggesting this may be a read error. The chain uses TRBV7-9 and TRBJ2-3; TRBD2 aligns across 7 bases. Germline loops: CDR1 SEHNR, CDR2 FQNEAQ (reference sequence). The CDR3 extends over 14 amino acids. The V gene end was trimmed by 1 base and the J gene end by 5 bases; junction bases not matched to a gene: 3. The CDR3: CASSLVGGRDTQYF. CDR3 coding DNA: TGTGCCAGCAGCTTAGTGGGAGGGAGAGATACGCAGTATTTT.

This clonotype occurred many times. The CDR3 spells CASSPTPPSDTQYF. CDR3 nucleotide sequence: TGCGCCAGCAGCCCTACCCCGCCGTCAGATACGCAGTATTTT. The chain combines TRBV4-1 with TRBJ2-3, with D unclear. Trimming shortened V by 4 bases and J by 4 bases, and 12 bases separated the two germline ends. This CDR3 has 14 residues. Germline lookup yields CDR1 MGHRA and CDR2 YSYEKL.

This clonotype was counted between two and nine times. One junction end disagrees with the germline gene, perhaps due to a read error. The chain recombines TRBV3-1 with TRBJ2-1, with D perhaps being TRBD1 or TRBD2 (5 bases each). The length of the CDR3 is 19 residues. Per germline, CDR1 LGHDT and CDR2 YNNKEL (reference sequence). The CDR3 sequence: CASSQDWGKSGTSDNEQFF. The DNA of the CDR3 is TGTGCCAGCAGCCAAGATTGGGGGAAAAGCGGCACCTCCGACAATGAGCAGTTCTTC.

This clonotype was seen repeatedly, ten times or more. This chain uses TRBV4-3 with TRBJ2-7; D possibly uses TRBD1 or TRBD2 (5 bases each). The germline gives CDR1 LGHNA, CDR2 YSLEER. This CDR3 is 16 amino acids long. Trimming left V 0 bases short and J 4 bases short, with 16 bases between. CDR3 bases: TGCGCCAGCAGCCAAGATAGGTACGAGGGGCTATACGAGCAGTACTTC. Amino acids: CASSQDRYEGLYEQYF.

Of note for this clonotype: A read error is likely here: a far larger clone is one base away. The chain has TRBV7-8 and TRBJ2-1; tentatively, D is TRBD1 (6 bases). The CDR3 sequence is 14 residues long. CDR1 and CDR2 from the germline V gene are SGHVS and FQNEAQ. CDR3 bases: TGTGCCAGCAGCCACGGGACACTTTACAATGAGCAGCTCTTC. Translation: CASSHGTLYNEQLF.

This clonotype was counted many times. The V call is TRBV5-1, the J call TRBJ1-4; D is unresolved. Germline loops: CDR1 SGHRS, CDR2 YFSETQ. V was shortened by 0 bases and J by 5 bases, with 14 bases between the two germline ends. The CDR3 sequence is 16 residues long. CDR3 in DNA: TGCGCCAGCAGCTTGGATCCGGCTAGCCCCAATGAAAAACTGTTTTTT. This translates into CASSLDPASPNEKLFF.

As to this clonotype: A much larger clonotype is one base distant, so this may be a read error. This chain links TRBV5-1 with TRBJ1-1, with a tentative D call TRBD1 (6 bases). The CDR3 spans 14 residues. Looked up from germline, CDR1 is SGHRS and CDR2 is YFSETQ. Trimming stripped 4 bases from V and 3 bases from J, with 13 bases between. The CDR3 region is CASSPQGGDTEAFF. The CDR3 region has the DNA TGCGCCAGCAGCCCACAGGGAGGGGACACTGAAGCTTTCTTT.